This T cell receptor (beta chain) came from a study of blood T cell repertoires in COVID-19. Study overall: Acute and convalescent COVID-19 specimens originated in the United States, Italy and Spain. PBMCs, B-cell-depleted T cells, or T cells provided the cDNA or gDNA that made up the material.

This clone has a handful of counts. This sample also contains other DNA sequences that code for the same CDR3. Authors' data handling: Estimation of nucleated cell counts was performed using reference gene primer amplification. TCRdb's copy holds only in-frame clones and misses some; the assay was immunoSEQ multiplex PCR. That table supplies the V and J calls and clone size; D and trimming were determined from the DNA. Altogether about 260,000 clones are present, around 84% being singletons, with the ten largest covering under 5%. V lost 1 base to trimming and J lost 5 bases; unmatched junction nucleotides: 1. Looked up from germline, CDR1 is SGHTA and CDR2 is FQGNSA. The CDR3 is 14 residues long.

The specimen was peripheral blood. V is TRBV7-2 and J is TRBJ1-2; TRBD1 matches 10 bases. This TCR was recovered from a man aged 55 to 70 with acute or convalescent COVID-19. CDR3 sequence (DNA): TGTGCCAGCAGCTTAGGGGGACAGGGGTATGGCTACACCTTC. Its translation is CASSLGGQGYGYTF.